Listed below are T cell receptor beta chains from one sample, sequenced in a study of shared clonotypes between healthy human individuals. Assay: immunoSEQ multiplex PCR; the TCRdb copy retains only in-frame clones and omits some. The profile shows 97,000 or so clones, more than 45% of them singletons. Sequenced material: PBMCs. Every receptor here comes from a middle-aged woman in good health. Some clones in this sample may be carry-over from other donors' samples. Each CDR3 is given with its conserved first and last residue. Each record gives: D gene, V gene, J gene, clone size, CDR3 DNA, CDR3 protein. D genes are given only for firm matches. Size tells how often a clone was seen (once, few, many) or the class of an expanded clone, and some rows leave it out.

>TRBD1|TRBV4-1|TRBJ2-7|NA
TGCGCCAGCAGCCAGCCCGACAGGGGAAGGGTGTACGAGCAGTACTTC
CASSQPDRGRVYEQYF
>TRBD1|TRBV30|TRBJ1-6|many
TGTGCCTGGAGTGTACTGGGACAGGGGGCACCCCTCCACTTT
CAWSVLGQGAPLHF
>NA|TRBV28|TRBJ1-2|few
TGTGCCAGCAGGCTACATGCGGGCTATGGCTACACCTTC
CASRLHAGYGYTF
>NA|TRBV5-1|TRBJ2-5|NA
TGCGCCAGCAGCTTGGGCGGGGCTAGCCAAGAGACCCAGTACTTC
CASSLGGASQETQYF
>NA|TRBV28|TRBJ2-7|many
TGTGCCAGCAGCCGAGACAGGTTTTACGAGCAGTACTTC
CASSRDRFYEQYF
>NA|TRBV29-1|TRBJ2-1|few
TGCAGCGTGGCTCGACAGGACTACAATGAGCAGTTCTTC
CSVARQDYNEQFF
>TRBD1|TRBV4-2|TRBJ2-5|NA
TGTGCCAGCAGCTTCCCCGGGACAGAGGAGACCCAGTACTTC
CASSFPGTEETQYF
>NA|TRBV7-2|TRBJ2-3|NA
TGTGCCAGCAGCTTAGTCCAGACAGATACGCAGTATTTT
CASSLVQTDTQYF
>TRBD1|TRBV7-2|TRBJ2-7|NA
TGTGCCAGCAGCCCCCGACAGGGGCCCTACGAGCAGTACTTC
CASSPRQGPYEQYF
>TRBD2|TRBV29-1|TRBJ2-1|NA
TGCAGCGTTGCCGGGACTAGCGGGACCAGCTCCTACAATGAGCAGTTCTTC
CSVAGTSGTSSYNEQFF
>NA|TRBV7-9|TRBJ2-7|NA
TGTGCCAGCAGCGCGGCCTACGAGCAGTACTTC
CASSAAYEQYF
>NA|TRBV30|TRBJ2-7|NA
TGTGCCTGGGCCCGTAGCGGAAACTCCTACGAGCAGTACTTC
CAWARSGNSYEQYF
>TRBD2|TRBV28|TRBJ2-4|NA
TGTGCCAGCAGTCGATGGGGACACGAACCCGGACTAGCCAAGAACATTCAGTACTTC
CASSRWGHEPGLAKNIQYF